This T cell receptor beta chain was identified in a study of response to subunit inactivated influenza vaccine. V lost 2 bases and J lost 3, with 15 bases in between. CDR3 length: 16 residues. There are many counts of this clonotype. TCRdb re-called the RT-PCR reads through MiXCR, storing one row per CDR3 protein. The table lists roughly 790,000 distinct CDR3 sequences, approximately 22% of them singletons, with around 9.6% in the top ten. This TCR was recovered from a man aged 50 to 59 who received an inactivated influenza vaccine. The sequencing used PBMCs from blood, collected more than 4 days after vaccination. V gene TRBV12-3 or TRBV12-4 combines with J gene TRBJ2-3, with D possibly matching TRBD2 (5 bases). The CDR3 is CASSLSLAGVTDTQYF. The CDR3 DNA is TGTGCCAGCAGTTTAAGTCTCGCGGGCGTTACAGATACGCAGTATTTT.